The 24 T cell receptor beta chains below come from one sample, sequenced in a study of beta chain features in type 1 diabetes (dated by TCRdb to the late 2010s). To prepare the library, the immunoSEQ multiplex PCR assay was applied. The High Capacity cDNA Reverse Transcription Kit was used to reverse transcribe all of the isolated RNA, meaning that expressed TCRB transcripts were what got sequenced. As stored in TCRdb, this immuneACCESS dataset retains in-frame rearrangements with V and J assigned. A fraction of the clones does not appear; measured against another copy, unresolved V genes explain less than half of the discrepancy, and the remainder lacks a known reason. The sample table shows about 210,000 clones, and approximately 10% are seen once. The ten largest clones add up to 1% to 1.5% of the sample. Material for sequencing was central memory CD4+ T cells from blood. The receptors originated from a man aged 18 to 30 in good health.

In its sample, this clone was seen many times. The CDR3 DNA sequence: TGTGCCAGCAGCCTGGGACAGACGGCGAACACCGGGGAGCTGTTTTTT. Translated: CASSLGQTANTGELFF. V and J are TRBV7-2 and TRBJ2-2; 7 nucleotides align to TRBD1. CDR1 is SGHTA, CDR2 FQGNSA, per germline. The CDR3 is made up of 16 amino acids. Losses at the gene ends were 5 bases for V and 0 bases for J; bases not matched to a gene: 6. Together with reference TRBV7-2 and TRBJ2-2, the CDR3 gives the full variable domain: GAGVSQSPSNKVTEKGKDVELRCDPISGHTALYWYRQSLGQGLEFLIYFQGNSAPDKSGLPSDRFSAERTGGSVSTLTIQRTQQEDSAVYLCASSLGQTANTGELFFGEGSRLTVL.

This chain connects TRBV6-5 to TRBJ1-2; TRBD1 is a possible D gene (6 bases). Looked up from germline, CDR1 is MNHEY and CDR2 is SVGAGI. Trimming took 10 bases from V and 4 from J, leaving 19 bases between them. This CDR3 is 14 amino acids long. CDR3 DNA sequence: TGTGCCACTCAATCGGGGCAGGGGCGCTATGGCTACACCTTC. It yields the protein CATQSGQGRYGYTF.

The chain links TRBV30 to TRBJ2-3; D is unclear. CDR1 is GTSNPN, CDR2 SVGIG, per germline (reference sequence). Trimming left V 3 bases short and J 5 bases short, with 6 bases between. The CDR3 length is 11 residues. The DNA for the CDR3 is TGTGCCTGGAGGCTCGTAGATACGCAGTATTTT. This gives the protein CAWRLVDTQYF.

As for this clone: This likely reflects a read error, since a far larger clone is one base away. The chain links TRBV29-1 to TRBJ1-1; perhaps TRBD1 as D (5 bases). Germline values: CDR1 SQVTM, CDR2 ANQGSEA. This CDR3 has 15 residues. The V and J ends lost 3 bases and 1 base respectively, with 15 bases between them. In DNA form, the CDR3 reads TGCAGCGTTGACAGCCAGGGAGGAACGAACACTGAAGCTTTCTTT. It codes for CSVDSQGGTNTEAFF.

This clone was seen only a few times. CDR3 bases: TGTGCCAGTAGTATAAAAGCGGGCCTTTACAATGAGCAGTTCTTC. Its protein is CASSIKAGLYNEQFF. The gene calls are TRBV19 and TRBJ2-1; the D gene is possibly TRBD2 (6 bases). Trimming removed 2 bases at V and 4 bases at J, with 12 bases between. This CDR3 spans 15 amino acids. Germline assignment: CDR1 LNHDA and CDR2 SQIVND (reference sequence).

This clone was counted ten times or more. The rearrangement links TRBV27 to TRBJ2-1; D assignment may be TRBD1 or TRBD2 (5 bases each). The germline CDR1 and CDR2 sequences are MNHEY and SMNVEV (reference sequence). Trimming left V 3 bases short and J 12 bases short, with 15 bases between. The CDR3 is 13 amino acids. CDR3 protein: CASSLDGASGQFF. CDR3 in DNA: TGTGCCAGCAGTTTGGACGGGGCTTCGGGGCAGTTCTTC.

In this sample, this clone turned up a few times. The chain is built from TRBV5-1 and TRBJ2-7; no reliable D call. Germline values: CDR1 SGHRS, CDR2 YFSETQ. The CDR3 spans 13 residues. The V end lost 4 bases, the J end lost 2 bases, and 10 bases lay between the germline ends. The CDR3 DNA is TGCGCCAGCAGCCAGACCAGGACCTACGAGCAGTACTTC. Translating gives CASSQTRTYEQYF.

Here the CDR3 DNA reads TGTGCCTGGAGTTTCCCGGGACTTCGAGCCCAGTACTTC. Protein: CAWSFPGLRAQYF. V gene TRBV30 combines with J gene TRBJ2-5; D possibly corresponds to TRBD2 (6 bases). Germline V gene data show CDR1 as GTSNPN and CDR2 as SVGIG (reference sequence). The CDR3 is 13 amino acids. V dropped 2 bases and J dropped 9 bases, with 16 bases sitting between them.

At least ten counts were recorded for this clone. The rearrangement joins TRBV15 to TRBJ1-1; D is unresolved. V was clipped by 0 bases and J by 2 bases, with 10 bases between them. Germline V lookup: CDR1 LNHNV, CDR2 YYDKDF (reference sequence). This CDR3 region has 15 residues. The CDR3 DNA is TGTGCCACCAGCAGAGATTACGGGGTCAACACTGAAGCTTTCTTT. Translating it yields CATSRDYGVNTEAFF. Using reference TRBV15 and TRBJ1-1 for the parts outside the CDR3, the full variable domain is DAMVIQNPRYQVTQFGKPVTLSCSQTLNHNVMYWYQQKSSQAPKLLFHYYDKDFNNEADTPDNFQSRRPNTSFCFLDIRSPGLGDTAMYLCATSRDYGVNTEAFFGQGTRLTVV.

In this sample, this clone turned up a few times. V gene TRBV5-1 combines with J gene TRBJ2-5; D remains ambiguous. V dropped 0 bases and J dropped 7 bases, with 16 bases sitting between them. Germline V CDR1 and CDR2: SGHRS, YFSETQ. CDR3 size: 15 residues. This CDR3 reads CASSLAVDIALTQYF. The CDR3 DNA reads TGCGCCAGCAGCTTGGCCGTTGACATAGCTTTGACCCAGTACTTC.

In nucleotides, the CDR3 is TGTGCCAGCAGCGAGTGGGCCTACGAGCAGTACTTC. Protein product: CASSEWAYEQYF. The chain joins TRBV7-2 to TRBJ2-7; D unresolved. Deletions cut 5 bases from V and 2 bases from J, with 7 bases between. The CDR3 consists of 12 residues. The germline CDR1 and CDR2 sequences are SGHTA and FQGNSA.

The chain has TRBV5-8 and TRBJ1-1; 9 bases match TRBD1. Germline assignment: CDR1 SGHTS and CDR2 YDEGEE. The CDR3 runs 14 residues. V shed 3 bases, J shed 7 bases, and the junction held 7 bases outside the gene matches. The CDR3 sequence: CASSSDRGGDEAFF. DNA for the CDR3: TGTGCCAGCAGCTCGGACAGGGGAGGGGATGAAGCTTTCTTT.

The rearrangement uses TRBV30 and TRBJ2-1; 11 nucleotides agree with TRBD2. CDR3 length equals 15 residues. Germline trimming cut 3 bases from V and 14 bases from J; bases unmatched to any gene: 15. CDR1 GTSNPN and CDR2 SVGIG come from the germline V gene (reference sequence). The CDR3 DNA reads TGTGCCTGGAGGAATCCGGGACTAGCGGTATTGGGGGAGTTCTTC. Translation gives CAWRNPGLAVLGEFF.

V is TRBV4-3 and J is TRBJ2-1; perhaps TRBD2 as D (6 bases). Trimming removed 4 bases at V and 7 bases at J, with 20 bases between. Germline assignment: CDR1 LGHNA and CDR2 YSLEER. The CDR3 has 16 amino acids. The CDR3 DNA reads TGCGCCAGCAGCCCCCTCTCTGGAGGGCCTCGAAATGAGCAGTTCTTC. It specifies CASSPLSGGPRNEQFF.

The J gene is TRBJ2-7, the V gene TRBV7-2; no reliable D call. V dropped 5 bases and J dropped 0 bases, with 23 bases sitting between them. CDR1 is SGHTA and CDR2 is FQGNSA in the germline V gene. The CDR3 spans 18 residues. The CDR3 DNA is TGTGCCAGCAGCCCTAGGGCGATCTCCAGTGGCAGCTCCTACGAGCAGTACTTC. Protein sequence: CASSPRAISSGSSYEQYF.

This clone was seen more than once but under ten times. CDR3 nucleotides: TGTGCCAGCAGCCTAATCGCGTCTGCGGGAGACCATGAGCAGTTCTTC. Its translation: CASSLIASAGDHEQFF. The chain combines TRBV9 with TRBJ2-1, with TRBD2 matching 7 bases. Trimming cost V 4 bases and J 8 bases; bases outside gene matches: 15. The CDR3 has 16 amino acids. CDR1 and CDR2 (germline): SGDLS, YYNGEE.

This clone was detected a few times. The rearrangement joins TRBV10-3 to TRBJ2-5, with D perhaps TRBD2 (5 bases). CDR3 length equals 15 residues. Looked up from germline, CDR1 is ENHRY and CDR2 is SYGVKD. Trimming left V 0 bases short and J 5 bases short, with 13 bases between. The CDR3 sequence is CAISESKEAAETQYF. The CDR3 nucleotides are TGTGCCATCAGTGAGTCGAAGGAAGCGGCGGAGACCCAGTACTTC.

J is TRBJ2-7 and V is TRBV28; 14 bases match TRBD2. Germline trimming cut 4 bases from V and 4 bases from J; bases unmatched to any gene: 3. Germline CDR1 and CDR2: MDHEN and SYDVKM. This CDR3 region has 15 residues. The CDR3 coding sequence is TGTGCCAGCAGTTCGTGGACTAGCGGGAGGTACGAGCAGTACTTC. Translation: CASSSWTSGRYEQYF.

This clone occurred a few times. This chain joins TRBV28 and TRBJ1-1; D ambiguous. The CDR3 runs 13 residues. Trimming left V 1 base short and J 2 bases short, with 5 bases between. The V gene's germline CDR1 is MDHEN and CDR2 SYDVKM. CDR3 residues: CASSLYYNTEAFF. In nucleotides, the CDR3 is TGTGCCAGCAGTTTATACTATAACACTGAAGCTTTCTTT.

This clone has a handful of counts. The chain couples TRBV5-1 to TRBJ1-1; TRBD1 matches at 8 bases. CDR1 is SGHRS, CDR2 YFSETQ, per germline. This CDR3 has 16 residues. Germline trimming cut 2 bases from V and 0 bases from J; bases unmatched to any gene: 6. CDR3 residues: CASSFGQGALNTEAFF. CDR3 nucleotides: TGCGCCAGCAGCTTTGGACAGGGCGCTTTGAACACTGAAGCTTTCTTT.

The table lists this clone with a few counts. The V gene is TRBV5-8, the J gene TRBJ2-7, with 7 positions matching TRBD1. The CDR3 has 14 residues. Germline V lookup: CDR1 SGHTS, CDR2 YDEGEE. V trimming: 4 bases; J trimming: 7 bases; junction bases outside the gene matches: 11. DNA for the CDR3: TGTGCCAGCAGCCGTGGACAGGTGCGCTCGGAGCAGTACTTC. Amino acids: CASSRGQVRSEQYF. Based on the CDR3 plus reference TRBV5-8 and TRBJ2-7, the full variable domain is EAGVTQSPTHLIKTRGQQATLRCSPISGHTSVYWYQQALGLGLQFLLWYDEGEERNRGNFPPRFSGRQFPNYSSELNVNALELEDSALYLCASSRGQVRSEQYFGPGTRLTVT.

This clone was observed a few times. The V gene is TRBV28, the J gene TRBJ2-6; weak D call: TRBD2 (6 bases). Germline V gives CDR1 MDHEN, CDR2 SYDVKM. Trimming left V 11 bases short and J 4 bases short, with 15 bases between. The CDR3 loop spans 14 amino acids. CDR3 protein: CAVTRERGANVLTF. The CDR3 bases are TGTGCCGTCACACGGGAGCGAGGGGCCAACGTCCTGACTTTC.

This clone has just a few counts. This sample includes further DNA sequences coding for the same CDR3. The chain has TRBV20-1 and TRBJ2-5; D is ambiguous. Germline lookup yields CDR1 DFQATT and CDR2 SNEGSKA (reference sequence). V lost 7 bases and J 1 base, leaving 7 bases between the germline ends. The CDR3 consists of 11 residues. DNA for the CDR3: TGCAGTGGGACGGTCCAAGAGACCCAGTACTTC. Translation gives CSGTVQETQYF.

This clone came up a few times. The chain joins TRBV6-5 to TRBJ2-1, with a possible D match to TRBD2 (5 bases). The germline V gene encodes CDR1 MNHEY and CDR2 SVGAGI. This CDR3 has 13 residues. Trimming removed 8 bases from V and 4 bases from J, with 12 bases in between. The CDR3: CASREGSYNEQFF. The CDR3 region has the DNA TGTGCCAGCCGCGAGGGCTCGTACAATGAGCAGTTCTTC.